Listed below are T cell receptor beta chains from one sample, sequenced in a study of post-analysis software for immune sequencing data. TCRdb re-called the PCR reads with MiXCR, one entry per CDR3 protein. The top ten hold 7.6% of the sample, which has about 430,000 distinct CDR3 sequences, about 40% seen once. Sequenced material: blood. Receptors originate from a girl between 2 and 10 years old with multiple sclerosis. Each CDR3 is given with its conserved first and last residue. The D gene is left open where the match is weak. Only part of the rows carry a size: once, few, many, or a class if the clone is expanded.

CDR3: CDSSSTASGRVPYNEQFF
DNA: TGTGACAGCAGTTCCACCGCGAGCGGGAGGGTCCCCTACAATGAGCAGTTCTTC
size: -
V: TRBV28
D: TRBD2
J: TRBJ2-1

CDR3: CASSDQRQRTPYNEQFF
DNA: TGTGCCAGCAGTGATCAGAGACAAAGGACACCCTACAATGAGCAGTTCTTC
size: few
V: TRBV6-1
D: -
J: TRBJ2-1

CDR3: CASSLAGWTSGRSPQETQYF
DNA: TGTGCCAGCAGCTTAGCGGGATGGACTAGCGGGAGGTCGCCCCAAGAGACCCAGTACTTC
size: few
V: TRBV7-2
D: TRBD2
J: TRBJ2-5

CDR3: CSARDLANSYEQYF
DNA: TGCAGTGCTAGAGATCTAGCGAATTCCTACGAGCAGTACTTC
size: -
V: TRBV20-1
D: -
J: TRBJ2-7

CDR3: CASSSLDSRRTEAFF
DNA: TGTGCCAGCAGCTCGCTAGACAGCAGAAGGACTGAAGCTTTCTTT
size: once
V: TRBV6-5
D: -
J: TRBJ1-1

CDR3: CASSSYSGHKNIQYF
DNA: TGCGCCAGCAGCTCCTACTCGGGCCATAAAAACATTCAGTACTTC
size: -
V: TRBV5-1
D: -
J: TRBJ2-4

CDR3: CASSPRRDGYEQYF
DNA: TGTGCCAGCAGTCCCCGGCGGGACGGCTACGAGCAGTACTTC
size: few
V: TRBV6-5
D: -
J: TRBJ2-7

CDR3: CAGSPSQGGRTEAFF
DNA: TGTGCCGGCAGCCCGTCCCAAGGGGGCAGGACTGAAGCTTTCTTT
size: once
V: TRBV3-1
D: TRBD1
J: TRBJ1-1

CDR3: CASSLTEETVLTF
DNA: TGTGCCAGCAGCTTAACAGAGGAGACGGTCCTGACTTTC
size: -
V: TRBV7-3
D: -
J: TRBJ2-6

CDR3: CASSEIETGSSEQYF
DNA: TGTGCCAGCAGTGAAATCGAGACAGGGAGCTCCGAGCAGTACTTC
size: -
V: TRBV2
D: TRBD1
J: TRBJ2-7

CDR3: CASSGDRDRFYGYTF
DNA: TGTGCCAGCAGCGGAGACAGAGACAGGTTCTATGGCTACACCTTC
size: -
V: TRBV7-3
D: -
J: TRBJ1-2

CDR3: CASSSVTGILYAEAFF
DNA: TGTGCCAGCAGCTCCGTTACAGGAATACTGTACGCTGAAGCTTTCTTT
size: -
V: TRBV7-9
D: -
J: TRBJ1-1

CDR3: CASSYIFGGVETQYF
DNA: TGTGCCAGCAGCTACATTTTCGGGGGAGTAGAGACCCAGTACTTC
size: once
V: TRBV6-5
D: -
J: TRBJ2-5

CDR3: CASSFGTILQASYNEQFF
DNA: TGTGCCAGCAGTTTTGGAACTATCCTCCAGGCCAGCTACAATGAGCAGTTCTTC
size: -
V: TRBV12-3/TRBV12-4
D: -
J: TRBJ2-1

CDR3: CASSPPGHRDSYNEQFF
DNA: TGTGCCAGCAGCCCCCCAGGGCATCGGGATTCCTACAATGAGCAGTTCTTC
size: few
V: TRBV7-9
D: -
J: TRBJ2-1

CDR3: CASSSPGLAGHEQYF
DNA: TGTGCCAGCAGTTCTCCGGGACTAGCGGGACACGAGCAGTACTTC
size: -
V: TRBV12-3/TRBV12-4
D: TRBD2
J: TRBJ2-7

CDR3: CASSYGTGGSPLHF
DNA: TGTGCCAGCAGTTACGGGACAGGAGGATCACCCCTCCACTTT
size: few
V: TRBV6-6
D: TRBD1
J: TRBJ1-6

CDR3: CASSPRGDFRLFF
DNA: TGTGCCAGCAGCCCTCGAGGAGACTTTCGACTGTTTTTT
size: few
V: TRBV7-9
D: -
J: TRBJ1-4

CDR3: CASSLSGADNEQFF
DNA: TGTGCCAGCAGCTTAAGCGGAGCCGACAATGAGCAGTTCTTC
size: -
V: TRBV7-9
D: -
J: TRBJ2-1

CDR3: CAISEFLEDEQYF
DNA: TGTGCCATCAGTGAATTTTTGGAGGACGAGCAGTACTTC
size: -
V: TRBV10-3
D: -
J: TRBJ2-7

CDR3: CASSLVQGAYGYTF
DNA: TGTGCCAGCAGCTTGGTACAGGGGGCCTATGGCTACACCTTC
size: -
V: TRBV5-6
D: TRBD1
J: TRBJ1-2

CDR3: CASSYRDGQETQYF
DNA: TGTGCCAGCAGTTACCGGGACGGTCAAGAGACCCAGTACTTC
size: few
V: TRBV6-5
D: -
J: TRBJ2-5

CDR3: CSVPRGAGGPASSYNEQFF
DNA: TGCAGCGTGCCTAGGGGAGCGGGAGGGCCGGCGAGCTCCTACAATGAGCAGTTCTTC
size: few
V: TRBV29-1
D: TRBD2
J: TRBJ2-1

CDR3: CASSQPGTDYGYTF
DNA: TGCGCCAGCAGCCAACCCGGGACTGACTATGGCTACACCTTC
size: few
V: TRBV4-3
D: -
J: TRBJ1-2

CDR3: CASSYDRGQYNEQYF
DNA: TGTGCCAGCAGTTACGACAGGGGACAGTACAATGAGCAGTACTTC
size: -
V: TRBV6-5
D: TRBD1
J: TRBJ2-5

CDR3: CATSGRTSGYQETQYF
DNA: TGTGCCACCAGCGGACGTACTAGCGGCTACCAAGAGACCCAGTACTTC
size: -
V: TRBV15
D: TRBD2
J: TRBJ2-5

CDR3: CASSPTAGKGETQYF
DNA: TGTGCCAGCAGTCCCACGGCAGGGAAGGGGGAGACCCAGTACTTC
size: -
V: TRBV27
D: -
J: TRBJ2-5

CDR3: CASSLEPLSYEQYF
DNA: TGTGCCAGCAGTTTGGAGCCCTTATCCTACGAGCAGTACTTC
size: few
V: TRBV28
D: -
J: TRBJ2-7

CDR3: CASSYSNAGNEQYF
DNA: TGTGCCAGCAGTTACTCGAACGCGGGCAACGAGCAGTACTTC
size: few
V: TRBV6-6
D: -
J: TRBJ2-7

CDR3: CASSFRNGYEQYF
DNA: TGTGCCAGCAGTTTTAGGAACGGCTACGAGCAGTACTTC
size: -
V: TRBV28
D: -
J: TRBJ2-7

CDR3: CASSQSGGGPYGYTF
DNA: TGTGCCAGCAGCCAGAGTGGTGGAGGGCCTTATGGCTACACCTTC
size: -
V: TRBV14
D: -
J: TRBJ1-2

CDR3: CSVDRPGGLTDTRYF
DNA: TGCAGCGTTGACCGGCCAGGGGGGCTCACAGATACGCGGTATTTT
size: -
V: TRBV29-1
D: -
J: TRBJ2-3

CDR3: CASSLPEAPYNEQFF
DNA: TGTGCCAGCAGCTTACCCGAGGCCCCTTACAATGAGCAGTTCTTC
size: once
V: TRBV7-9
D: -
J: TRBJ2-1

CDR3: CASSLGDRAPADTQYF
DNA: TGCGCCAGCAGCTTGGGCGACAGGGCTCCCGCAGATACGCAGTATTTT
size: few
V: TRBV5-1
D: TRBD1
J: TRBJ2-3

CDR3: CASETGAGTYNEQFF
DNA: TGTGCTAGTGAAACCGGGGCCGGAACCTACAATGAGCAGTTCTTC
size: few
V: TRBV12-5
D: -
J: TRBJ2-1

CDR3: CASSLEWNEQFF
DNA: TGTGCCAGCAGCTTAGAGTGGAATGAGCAGTTCTTC
size: few
V: TRBV7-2
D: -
J: TRBJ2-1

CDR3: CSVGGQRAYEQYF
DNA: TGCAGCGTTGGCGGACAACGGGCCTACGAGCAGTACTTC
size: few
V: TRBV29-1
D: -
J: TRBJ2-7

CDR3: CASSPPGGVTDNEQFF
DNA: TGCGCCAGCAGCCCGCCGGGAGGAGTTACAGACAATGAGCAGTTCTTC
size: -
V: TRBV5-1
D: TRBD2
J: TRBJ2-1

CDR3: CASSYLGASPLHF
DNA: TGTGCCAGCAGTTACTTGGGAGCTTCACCCCTCCACTTT
size: few
V: TRBV6-5
D: -
J: TRBJ1-6

CDR3: CSVQQRQGYEQYF
DNA: TGCAGCGTTCAGCAGAGACAGGGCTACGAGCAGTACTTC
size: -
V: TRBV29-1
D: TRBD1
J: TRBJ2-7

CDR3: CSARVFGGSETQFF
DNA: TGCAGTGCTAGAGTATTCGGGGGATCAGAGACCCAGTTCTTC
size: few
V: TRBV20-1
D: -
J: TRBJ2-1

CDR3: CSARVGDYLQETQYF
DNA: TGCAGTGCTAGAGTTGGGGACTACCTCCAAGAGACCCAGTACTTC
size: -
V: TRBV20-1
D: TRBD2
J: TRBJ2-5